This T cell receptor (beta chain) comes out of a study of T cell changes during pregnancy in multiple sclerosis. Assay: immunoSEQ multiplex PCR; the TCRdb copy retains only in-frame clones and omits some. The sample holds 40,000 to 55,000 clones, 80% to 95% seen once. This CDR3 is built from 16 residues. Germline V gene sequence: CDR1 MRHNA, CDR2 SNTAGT. Trimming removed 6 bases from V and 5 bases from J, with 21 bases in between. The chain links TRBV6-4 to TRBJ2-3, with D perhaps TRBD1 (6 bases). This sample comprised CD8+ T cells from peripheral blood mononuclear cells, obtained in the second trimester of pregnancy. The sequence was collected from a female donor with multiple sclerosis, enrolled in a pregnancy study. CDR3 sequence (DNA): TGTGCCAGCAGCCGACATCCAGGGGACGGGGAAGATACGCAGTATTTT. Translation gives CASSRHPGDGEDTQYF.